The subject of this entry is one T cell receptor beta chain. Patients in Seattle were enrolled during active infection, then followed longitudinally. This sample was taken from a study of blood T cell repertoires in COVID-19. Overall study context: Samples of COVID-19 (acute and convalescent) were obtained from the United States, Italy and Spain. The cDNA or gDNA used as material had been derived from T cells, B-cell-depleted T cells, or PBMCs.

The CDR3 contains 15 residues. V was pared by 0 bases and J by 3 bases, with 4 bases of the junction left unmatched. CDR1 is SEHNR, CDR2 FQNEAQ, per germline (reference sequence). In the original workflow: By means of reference gene primer amplification, nucleated cell counts were estimated. TCRdb's table, derived via immunoSEQ multiplex PCR, lists solely in-frame clones and lacks some. V and J calls plus clone size are reproduced from that table; the DNA served to infer D and trimming. The sample has about 320,000 clones; about nine tenths are singletons. The sequenced sample was peripheral blood. This chain joins TRBV7-9 and TRBJ2-7, with TRBD2 matching over 8 bases. This sequence originates from a woman in her twenties or thirties with COVID-19, enrolled during active disease. The CDR3 DNA reads TGTGCCAGCAGCTTAGCTGGCGGGAGGAGCTACGAGCAGTACTTC. This encodes CASSLAGGRSYEQYF.